This T cell receptor beta chain was observed in a study of blood T cell repertoires in COVID-19 (dated by TCRdb to between 2020 and 2021). About the investigation overall: Samples covering the acute and convalescent phases of COVID-19 were provided by collaborators in the United States, Italy and Spain. The material from the prospective study consisted of cDNA or gDNA derived from T cells, B-cell-depleted T cells, or PBMCs. The repertoires were released in a freely available public database intended as a resource for research on the immune response to SARS-CoV-2. Samples were obtained from the ongoing ImmuneRACE study (first 160 participants) and from some 1,200 subjects provided by 6 global collaborators. Subjects who had been exposed to COVID-19, were actively infected with it, or had recovered from it provided the deeply sampled blood TCRbeta repertoires that made up the dataset. Nearly every sample came with metadata listing a de-identified subject ID, COVID-19 status, age in years and sex. Where available, HLA class I and class II types were obtained from metadata supplied by the sample provider rather than from assay-based typing.

Samples from volunteer blood donors who had recovered from COVID-19 were contributed by a second Seattle source. The collaborating institutions used their own protocols to collect whole blood in K2EDTA tubes. For TCRbeta analysis, collaborators shipped samples in one of three forms: frozen whole blood, isolated PBMCs, or DNA extracted from either of those sample types. Per the germline V gene, SGHAT is the CDR1 and FQNNGV is the CDR2. V is pared back by 5 bases and J by 10 bases, with 11 bases lying between the germline termini. The CDR3, cysteine through phenylalanine, is 11 amino acids long. This entry keeps only the CDR3 DNA: 33 bases, framed from base 1. Paper-wide results and their limitations: The quantity of clinical and demographic metadata differed by source and by participant and was supplied without curation.

TCRbeta CDR3 regions were amplified from genomic DNA by means of the immunoSEQ Assay, a bias-controlled multiplex PCR. As for how the authors treated the data: Within the assay, amplification of reference gene primers was used to estimate how many nucleated cells each sample contained. Sequence reads were collapsed and filtered to measure the absolute abundance of every unique TCRbeta CDR3 rearrangement. Productive Simpson clonality was computed per sample as the square root of Simpson's diversity index over productive rearrangements. Drawn from immuneACCESS, this table holds only the in-frame rearrangements with V and J called that TCRdb kept. Clones are partly lost; checked studies trace under half to an unresolved V gene and leave the rest unexplained. The V and J calls and clone size come from that table; D and trimming were worked out from the DNA. This sample lists 130,000 to 150,000 clones; approximately 80% were detected once. Together, the top ten hold around 3.8% of the sample.

Concerning this clone: It has no known antigen specificity. No much larger clonotype is one base removed from it; base qualities were not supplied.

The sequenced sample consisted of peripheral blood. Rearrangement joined TRBV11-2 to TRBJ1-1; the D gene lacks a confident call. The TCR comes from a man in his 70s who had recovered from COVID-19. The CDR3 in this case is CASSRGRGAFF. The nucleotide sequence is TGTGCCAGCAGCCGCGGACGGGGAGCTTTCTTT.